This T cell receptor beta chain was recorded in a study of blood T cell repertoires in COVID-19. The CDR3 has 17 amino acids. V lost 0 bases to trimming and J lost 2 bases, with 17 bases between them. Germline loops: CDR1 SGHRS, CDR2 YFSETQ. TCRdb's copy holds only in-frame clones and misses some; the assay was immunoSEQ multiplex PCR. The sample shows around 68,000 clones, over 75% of them seen only once. The source of this sequence is a man aged 50-59 years with active COVID-19. The sample was peripheral blood. This chain uses TRBV5-1 with TRBJ2-5, with D possibly matching TRBD2 (5 bases). CDR3: CASSLGAMRADQETQYF. The CDR3 nucleotides are TGCGCCAGCAGCTTGGGGGCGATGAGGGCCGATCAAGAGACCCAGTACTTC. The variable domain in full, with the rest retrieved from reference TRBV5-1 and TRBJ2-5, is KAGVTQTPRYLIKTRGQQVTLSCSPISGHRSVSWYQQTPGQGLQFLFEYFSETQRNKGNFPGRFSGRQFSNSRSEMNVSTLELGDSALYLCASSLGAMRADQETQYFGPGTRLLVL.